This TCR beta chain stems from a study of CD8 T cells in acute hepatitis C reinfection. Specified time point: naive CD8 control sorted from an acute-time-point sample. Every 3 months, donors from a Montreal cohort of people who inject drugs were followed. For this clone: Its antigen is still unknown.

Germline V gene lookup returns CDR1 SGHVS and CDR2 FQNEAQ. Trimming took 6 bases from V and 3 from J, leaving 15 bases between them. The CDR3 consists of 14 residues. Clones were sequenced by immunoSEQ multiplex PCR, and TCRdb holds only the in-frame ones, with some missing. The sample shows tens of thousands of clones, around nine tenths of them seen only once. Regarding the study as a whole: All groups preferentially used TRBV04 and TRBV06, which was not due to overrepresentation in the naive pool.

The chain is built from TRBV7-8 and TRBJ2-7; D may be TRBD1 or TRBD2 (5 bases each). What was sequenced was naive CD8+ T cells from PBMCs. This clonotype originated in a man aged 25-45 years with chronic hepatitis C. CDR3 region: CASRTGDRDYEQYF. The CDR3 DNA sequence: TGTGCCAGCAGGACCGGGGACCGCGACTACGAGCAGTACTTC.